This T cell receptor (beta chain) was sequenced for a study of T cells after yellow fever vaccination. Findings and caveats of the study: Repertoires obtained by FACS sorting could include abundant clonotypes that entered as contaminants from the bulk population. Subsequent to the booster, the majority of primary-vaccination clones reappeared (under 98% CD4, more than 70% CD8). The secondary response peaked faster, at day 5 versus 15, but was weaker.

CDR3 size: 12 residues. Trimming took 6 bases from V and 9 from J, leaving 12 bases between them. Researchers made TCR cDNA using 5'RACE template switching, and this step added a universal primer site and UMIs. One entry per CDR3 protein results from TCRdb running MiXCR on the 5' RACE reads. The sample contains 250,000 to 300,000 distinct CDR3 sequences, less than 9.5% of which appear only once. The table lists this clonotype with a few counts. Its antigen is unknown. The chain uses TRBV12-3 or TRBV12-4 and TRBJ1-5; a possible D gene is TRBD1 (5 bases). The sample in question was CD4+ T cells sorted from PBMCs, obtained 5 days after the yellow fever booster vaccination. This receptor was taken from a man younger than 30 who received the YFV17D yellow fever vaccine. CDR3 bases: TGTGCCAGCAGAAACTCTGGGACGCCCCAGCATTTT. This gives the protein CASRNSGTPQHF.